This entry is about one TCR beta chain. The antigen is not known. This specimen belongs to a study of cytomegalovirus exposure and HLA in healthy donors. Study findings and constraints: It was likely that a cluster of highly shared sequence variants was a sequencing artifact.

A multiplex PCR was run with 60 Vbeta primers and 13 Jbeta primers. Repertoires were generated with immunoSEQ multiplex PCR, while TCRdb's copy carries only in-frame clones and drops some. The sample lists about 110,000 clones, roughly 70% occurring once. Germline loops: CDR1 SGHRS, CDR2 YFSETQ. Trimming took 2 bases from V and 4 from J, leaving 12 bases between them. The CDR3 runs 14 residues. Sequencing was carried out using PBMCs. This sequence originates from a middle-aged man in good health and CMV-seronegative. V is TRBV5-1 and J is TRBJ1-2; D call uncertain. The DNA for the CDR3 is TGCGCCAGCAGCTTAAAAGTTGGCAGCTATGGCTACACCTTC. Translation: CASSLKVGSYGYTF.